These 5 T cell receptor beta chains came from one sample sequenced in a study of OX40 agonist ivuxolimab in advanced cancers. TCRdb's copy holds only in-frame clones and misses some; the assay was immunoSEQ multiplex PCR. Found here are tens of thousands of clones, about 90% of them singletons; the top ten hold 4.5% to 5.5%. The sequences come from CD4+ or CD8+ T cells sorted from blood, collected in a trial of the OX40 agonist ivuxolimab. These receptors were collected from an adult with an advanced solid tumor such as melanoma, head and neck, liver or kidney cancer.

This chain connects TRBV18 to TRBJ1-6; D perhaps matches TRBD1 (6 bases). CDR3 length equals 15 residues. Germline V gives CDR1 KGHSH, CDR2 LQKENI. The germline V and J ends were trimmed by 2 bases and 5 bases, with 10 bases remaining between them. CDR3 DNA: TGTGCCAGCTCACCAAATCAGGGGAATAATTCACCCCTCCACTTT. It translates to CASSPNQGNNSPLHF.

V is TRBV29-1 and J is TRBJ1-1, with D possibly TRBD1 on 6 matching bases. Trimming took 7 bases from V and 6 from J, leaving 15 bases between them. The CDR3 covers 12 residues. The germline V gene has CDR1 SQVTM and CDR2 ANQGSEA. The CDR3 protein is CSGGTGKAEAFF. The CDR3 nucleotides are TGCAGCGGAGGAACAGGGAAGGCTGAAGCTTTCTTT.

The chain carries TRBV5-4 and TRBJ1-3; D unclear. The CDR3 is 12 amino acids. Germline CDR1 is SGHNT and CDR2 is YYREEE (reference sequence). V dropped 6 bases and J dropped 4 bases, with 8 bases sitting between them. The CDR3 nucleotides read TGTGCCAGCAACCCAGGAGGAAACACCATATATTTT. Protein: CASNPGGNTIYF.

The genes are TRBV28 and TRBJ1-1, with 7 bases identical to TRBD1. There are 12 residues in the CDR3. The ends lost 1 base at V and 8 bases at J; junction bases unmatched: 1. Germline V gene data show CDR1 as MDHEN and CDR2 as SYDVKM. This CDR3 reads CASSLLDREAFF. CDR3 in DNA: TGTGCCAGCAGTTTATTGGACAGGGAAGCTTTCTTT.

The gene calls are TRBV10-3 and TRBJ2-2; D tentatively fits TRBD1 or TRBD2 (6 bases each). The CDR3 has 15 amino acids. Trimming took off 4 bases at V and 3 bases at J, with 12 bases between the two ends. The germline CDR1 and CDR2 sequences are ENHRY and SYGVKD. CDR3 amino acids: CAISALGGYTGELFF. The CDR3 bases are TGTGCCATCAGTGCACTAGGGGGGTACACCGGGGAGCTGTTTTTT.